This T cell receptor (beta chain) comes out of a study of T cells after posttransplantation cyclophosphamide. Overall study results and limits: Later blood repertoires were often dominated by clones from the donor CD8+ memory compartment. Recipient CMV seropositivity and CMV reactivation strongly tracked TRB clonality. TRB overlap between skin or GI tissue T cells and blood was limited.

This CDR3 is built from 15 residues. The germline gives CDR1 MRHNA, CDR2 SNTAGT. After removal of 3 bases from V and 6 bases from J, the junction contained 1 base not matched to a gene. This related bone marrow graft donor gave peripheral blood on the day of marrow donation. This clone was observed at least ten times. No antigen is known for it. The protocol was immunoSEQ multiplex PCR, while the TCRdb copy is restricted to in-frame clones and leaves out a portion. The sample contains about 33,000 clones, none of them singletons. The source material was PBMCs. The J gene is TRBJ2-1, the V gene TRBV6-4; 14 bases line up with TRBD2. This receptor was obtained from a girl aged 5-17 years in good health, CMV-negative, and a related stem cell transplant donor. Written as DNA, the CDR3 is TGTGCCAGCAGTGAGGGACTAGCGGGAGCCAATGAGCAGTTCTTC. It specifies CASSEGLAGANEQFF.